Here is one T cell receptor (beta chain) with its context. Its specificity is unknown. The sequencing template was cDNA reverse transcribed from extracted RNA. Here immunoSEQ multiplex PCR was the method, and the copy in TCRdb shows in-frame clones only, minus some. The sample consists of fewer than 110,000 clones, 55% to 70% of them appearing once. This entry comes from a study of CD8+ T cells in alopecia areata. For the study at large: Each day, treated patients took oral tofacitinib twice, at 5 to 10 mg per dose. Tofacitinib continued for 6 to 18 months and was then withheld for 6 months. General study points: The link between baseline CD8+ expansion and response remains uncertain with one nonresponder. There were many expanded lesional clones persisting in scalp and blood during tofacitinib.

Treatment in this sample: oral pan-JAK inhibitor, 5-10 mg twice daily. J was trimmed by 0 bases and V by 0 bases; bases with no gene match: 12. Germline assignment: CDR1 SQVTM and CDR2 ANQGSEA. CDR3 size: 18 residues. This TCR came from a human donor with alopecia areata. This sequence joins TRBV29-1 and TRBJ1-2; 8 bases match TRBD1. Sequencing was performed on CD8+ T cells sorted from blood, taken between weeks 55 and 65, from a patient treated with tofacitinib. The CDR3 DNA reads TGCAGCGTTGAAGAATTGGGGACAGGCGCCCAAGCTAACTATGGCTACACCTTC. Translation gives CSVEELGTGAQANYGYTF.